A selection of T cell receptor beta chains follows, all from one sample in a study of technical replicates of blood from several donors. The data were produced by immunoSEQ multiplex PCR, yet TCRdb's version contains in-frame clones alone and is incomplete. The sample records under 80,000 clones, under 95% being singletons. What was sequenced was T cells isolated from PBMCs. These receptors all come from a human donor in good health. Both conserved end residues are part of each CDR3. Each record gives: CDR3 length, V gene, D gene, J gene, clone size, CDR3 protein, CDR3 DNA. A D gene is named only where the DNA matches it firmly. Clone size is stated in some rows and not others, as once, few, many or a class when expanded.

>15|TRBV5-5|.|TRBJ2-2|.
CASRPTSTNTGELFF
TGTGCCAGCAGGCCGACATCTACGAACACCGGGGAGCTGTTTTTT
>14|TRBV4-2|.|TRBJ1-2|.
CASSQVTDRYGYTF
TGTGCCAGCAGCCAAGTAACAGACCGCTATGGCTACACCTTC
>15|TRBV6-6|TRBD1|TRBJ1-1|.
CASRPGTGGHTEAFF
TGTGCCAGCAGACCGGGGACAGGGGGCCACACTGAAGCTTTCTTT
>17|TRBV7-7|TRBD2|TRBJ2-1|.
CASSYRGGRGSYNEQFF
TGTGCTAGCAGCTACCGGGGGGGCAGAGGCTCCTACAATGAGCAGTTCTTC
>12|TRBV10-3|TRBD2|TRBJ2-1|.
CAISESVGGPFF
TGTGCCATCAGTGAGTCTGTGGGAGGGCCTTTCTTC
>14|TRBV5-4|.|TRBJ1-1|.
CASSLVGRGTEAFF
TGTGCCAGCAGCTTGGTGGGGAGAGGTACTGAAGCTTTCTTT
>13|TRBV21-1|.|TRBJ1-1|.
CARCVGSNTEAFF
TGTGCCCGCTGCGTTGGTTCGAACACTGAAGCTTTCTTT
>13|TRBV18|.|TRBJ1-1|.
CASSPGRAAEAFF
TGTGCCAGCTCACCAGGCAGGGCCGCTGAAGCTTTCTTT
>15|TRBV5-1|.|TRBJ1-4|once
CASSWRGGANEKLFF
TGCGCCAGCAGCTGGAGGGGGGGGGCTAATGAAAAACTGTTTTTT
>15|TRBV28|.|TRBJ2-7|.
CASTPGGSPTYEQYF
TGTGCCAGCACGCCTGGGGGCTCCCCTACCTACGAGCAGTACTTC
>16|TRBV6-5|TRBD2|TRBJ2-5|.
CASSLGGLAGQETQYF
TGTGCCAGCAGTTTAGGAGGACTAGCGGGGCAAGAGACCCAGTACTTC
>13|TRBV15|.|TRBJ2-3|.
CATSRDPGAMSHF
TGTGCCACCAGCAGAGATCCTGGGGCCATGTCTCATTTT
>14|TRBV6-1|TRBD2|TRBJ2-7|.
CASSRRLAAYEQYF
TGTGCCAGCAGTAGACGACTAGCGGCCTACGAGCAGTACTTC
>15|TRBV6-5|TRBD1|TRBJ1-2|.
CASSVTTGQAYGYTF
TGTGCCAGCAGTGTTACGACAGGGCAGGCCTATGGCTACACCTTC
>14|TRBV5-1|.|TRBJ2-3|.
CASSLQESTDTQYF
TGCGCCAGCAGCTTACAGGAAAGCACAGATACGCAGTATTTT
>14|TRBV29-1|TRBD1|TRBJ2-2|.
CSVSGQGRTGELFF
TGCAGCGTTTCCGGACAGGGGAGAACCGGGGAGCTGTTTTTT
>15|TRBV28|TRBD1|TRBJ2-7|few
CASSPGQGLYHEQYF
TGTGCCAGCAGCCCAGGACAGGGCCTCTACCACGAGCAGTACTTC
>14|TRBV6-5|TRBD1|TRBJ1-2|.
CASSATGEPYGYTF
TGTGCCAGCAGTGCGACAGGGGAGCCCTATGGCTACACCTTC
>14|TRBV25-1|TRBD1|TRBJ1-2|.
CASSELGQAYGYTF
TGTGCCAGCAGTGAGTTGGGACAGGCCTATGGCTACACCTTC
>13|TRBV7-3|.|TRBJ1-3|.
CASSLDRGNTIYF
TGTGCCAGCAGCTTAGATCGGGGAAACACCATATATTTT